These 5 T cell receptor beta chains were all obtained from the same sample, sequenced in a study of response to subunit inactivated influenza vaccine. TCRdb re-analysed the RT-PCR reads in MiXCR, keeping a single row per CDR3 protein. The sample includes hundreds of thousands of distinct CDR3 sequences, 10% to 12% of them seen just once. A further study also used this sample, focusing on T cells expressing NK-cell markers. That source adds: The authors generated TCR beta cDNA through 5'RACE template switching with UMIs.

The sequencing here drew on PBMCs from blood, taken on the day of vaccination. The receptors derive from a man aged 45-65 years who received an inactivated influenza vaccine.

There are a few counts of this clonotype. The CDR3 bases are TGCAGTGCTAGGGGATCTCGTGGCACCGGGGAGCTGTTTTTT. Amino acids: CSARGSRGTGELFF. The chain uses TRBV20-1 and TRBJ2-2; D not certain. The CDR3 consists of 14 residues. V lost 3 bases and J 4 bases, leaving 12 bases between the germline ends. Germline CDR1 and CDR2: DFQATT and SNEGSKA (reference sequence).

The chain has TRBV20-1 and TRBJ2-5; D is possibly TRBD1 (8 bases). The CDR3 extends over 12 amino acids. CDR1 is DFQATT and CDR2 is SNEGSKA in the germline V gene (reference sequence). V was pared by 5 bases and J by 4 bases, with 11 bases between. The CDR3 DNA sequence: TGCAGTGCTTACAGGGGGGGAGAGACCCAGTACTTC. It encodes CSAYRGGETQYF.

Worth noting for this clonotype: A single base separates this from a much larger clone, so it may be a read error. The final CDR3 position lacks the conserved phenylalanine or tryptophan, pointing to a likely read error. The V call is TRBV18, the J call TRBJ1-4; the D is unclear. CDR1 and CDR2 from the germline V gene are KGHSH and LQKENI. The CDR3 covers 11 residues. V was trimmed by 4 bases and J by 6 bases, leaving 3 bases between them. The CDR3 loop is CASSRDEKLFS. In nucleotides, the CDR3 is TGTGCCAGCTCACGCGATGAAAAACTGTTTTCT.

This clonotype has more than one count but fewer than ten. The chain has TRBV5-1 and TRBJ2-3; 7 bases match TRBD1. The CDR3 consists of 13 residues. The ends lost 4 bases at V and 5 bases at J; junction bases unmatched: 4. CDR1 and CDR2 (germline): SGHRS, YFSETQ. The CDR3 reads CASSPAGGDTQYF. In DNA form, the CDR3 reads TGCGCCAGCAGCCCAGCAGGGGGAGATACGCAGTATTTT. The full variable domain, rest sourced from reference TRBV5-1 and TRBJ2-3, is KAGVTQTPRYLIKTRGQQVTLSCSPISGHRSVSWYQQTPGQGLQFLFEYFSETQRNKGNFPGRFSGRQFSNSRSEMNVSTLELGDSALYLCASSPAGGDTQYFGPGTRLTVL.

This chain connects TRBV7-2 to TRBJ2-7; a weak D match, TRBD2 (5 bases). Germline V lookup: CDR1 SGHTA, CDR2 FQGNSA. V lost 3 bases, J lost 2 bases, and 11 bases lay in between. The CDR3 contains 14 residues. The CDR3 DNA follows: TGTGCCAGCAGCTTTTACGGGAAAGCCTACGAGCAGTACTTC. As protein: CASSFYGKAYEQYF.